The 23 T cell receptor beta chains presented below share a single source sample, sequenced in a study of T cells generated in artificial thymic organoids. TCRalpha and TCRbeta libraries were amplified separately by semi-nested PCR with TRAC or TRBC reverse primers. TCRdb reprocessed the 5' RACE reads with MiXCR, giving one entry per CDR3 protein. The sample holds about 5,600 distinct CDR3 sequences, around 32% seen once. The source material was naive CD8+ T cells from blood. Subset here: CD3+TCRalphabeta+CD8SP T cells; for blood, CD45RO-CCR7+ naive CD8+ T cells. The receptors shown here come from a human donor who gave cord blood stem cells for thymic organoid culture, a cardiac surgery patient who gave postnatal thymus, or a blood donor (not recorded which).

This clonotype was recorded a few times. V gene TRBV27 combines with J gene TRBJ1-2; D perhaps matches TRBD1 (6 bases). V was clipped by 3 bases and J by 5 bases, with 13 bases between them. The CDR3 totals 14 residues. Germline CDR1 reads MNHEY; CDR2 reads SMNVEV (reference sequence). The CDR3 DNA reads TGTGCCAGCAGTTTGATCGGGACACAATATGGCTACACCTTC. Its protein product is CASSLIGTQYGYTF.

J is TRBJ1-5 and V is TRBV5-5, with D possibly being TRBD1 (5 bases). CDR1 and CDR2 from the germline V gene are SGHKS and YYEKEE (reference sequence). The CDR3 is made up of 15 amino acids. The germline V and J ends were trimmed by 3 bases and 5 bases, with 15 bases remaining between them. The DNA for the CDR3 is TGTGCCAGCAGCTGGGGGGGTCTGGCGGATCAGCCCCAGCATTTT. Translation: CASSWGGLADQPQHF.

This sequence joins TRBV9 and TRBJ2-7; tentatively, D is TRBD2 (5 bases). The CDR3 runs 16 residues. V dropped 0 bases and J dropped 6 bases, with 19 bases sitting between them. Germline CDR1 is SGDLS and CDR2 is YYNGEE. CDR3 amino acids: CASSVVLPGWAVEQYF. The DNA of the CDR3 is TGTGCCAGCAGCGTAGTTCTACCGGGGTGGGCGGTCGAGCAGTACTTC.

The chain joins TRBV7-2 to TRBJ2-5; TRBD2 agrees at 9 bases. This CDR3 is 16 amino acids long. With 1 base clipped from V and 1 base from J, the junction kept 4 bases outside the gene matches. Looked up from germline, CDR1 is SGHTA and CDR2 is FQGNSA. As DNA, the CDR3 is TGTGCCAGCAGCTTAGGACTAGCGGAACCCCAAGAGACCCAGTACTTC. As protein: CASSLGLAEPQETQYF. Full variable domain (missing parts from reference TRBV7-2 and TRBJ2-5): GAGVSQSPSNKVTEKGKDVELRCDPISGHTALYWYRQSLGQGLEFLIYFQGNSAPDKSGLPSDRFSAERTGGSVSTLTIQRTQQEDSAVYLCASSLGLAEPQETQYFGPGTRLLVL.

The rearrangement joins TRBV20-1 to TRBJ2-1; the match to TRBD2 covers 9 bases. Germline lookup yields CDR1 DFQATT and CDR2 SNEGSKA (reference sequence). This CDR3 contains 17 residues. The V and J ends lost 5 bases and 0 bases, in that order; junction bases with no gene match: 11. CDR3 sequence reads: CSAGLASSPSSYNEQFF. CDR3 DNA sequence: TGCAGTGCTGGACTAGCGTCAAGTCCTAGCTCCTACAATGAGCAGTTCTTC.

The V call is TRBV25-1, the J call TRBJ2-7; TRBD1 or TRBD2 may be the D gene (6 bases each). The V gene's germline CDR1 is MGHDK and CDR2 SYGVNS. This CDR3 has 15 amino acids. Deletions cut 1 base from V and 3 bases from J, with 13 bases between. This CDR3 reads CASSELEGQNYEQYF. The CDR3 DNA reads TGTGCCAGCAGTGAATTGGAGGGACAAAACTACGAGCAGTACTTC.

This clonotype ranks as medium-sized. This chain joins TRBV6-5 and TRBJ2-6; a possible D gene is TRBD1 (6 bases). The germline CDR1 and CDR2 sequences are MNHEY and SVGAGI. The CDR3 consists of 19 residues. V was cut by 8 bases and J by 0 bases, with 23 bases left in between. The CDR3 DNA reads TGTGCCAGCGTCCCCTACCCACCAGGGGATAACTCTGGGGCCAACGTCCTGACTTTC. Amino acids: CASVPYPPGDNSGANVLTF.

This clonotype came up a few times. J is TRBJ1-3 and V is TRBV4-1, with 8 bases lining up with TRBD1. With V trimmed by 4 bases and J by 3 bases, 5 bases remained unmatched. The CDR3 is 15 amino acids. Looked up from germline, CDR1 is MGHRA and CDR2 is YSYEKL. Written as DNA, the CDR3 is TGCGCCAGCAGCCCGACAGGGGCTTTTGGAAACACCATATATTTT. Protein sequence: CASSPTGAFGNTIYF.

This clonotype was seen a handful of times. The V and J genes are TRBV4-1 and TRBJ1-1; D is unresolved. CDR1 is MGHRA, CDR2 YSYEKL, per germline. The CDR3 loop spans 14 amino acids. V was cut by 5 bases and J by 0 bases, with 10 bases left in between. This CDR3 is CASSEAGMNTEAFF. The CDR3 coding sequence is TGCGCCAGCAGCGAGGCGGGCATGAACACTGAAGCTTTCTTT.

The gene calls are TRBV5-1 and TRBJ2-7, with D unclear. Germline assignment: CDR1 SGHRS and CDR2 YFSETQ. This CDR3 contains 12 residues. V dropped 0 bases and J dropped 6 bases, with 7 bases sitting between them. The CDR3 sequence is CASSLDSVEQYF. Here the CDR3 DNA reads TGCGCCAGCAGCTTGGACAGCGTCGAGCAGTACTTC.

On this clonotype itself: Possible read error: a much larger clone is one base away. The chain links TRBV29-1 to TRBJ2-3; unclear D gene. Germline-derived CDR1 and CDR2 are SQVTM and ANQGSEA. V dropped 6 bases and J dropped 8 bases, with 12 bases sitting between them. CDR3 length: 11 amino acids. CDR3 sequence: CSVPRWGTQYF. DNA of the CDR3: TGCAGCGTCCCCCGGTGGGGTACGCAGTATTTT.

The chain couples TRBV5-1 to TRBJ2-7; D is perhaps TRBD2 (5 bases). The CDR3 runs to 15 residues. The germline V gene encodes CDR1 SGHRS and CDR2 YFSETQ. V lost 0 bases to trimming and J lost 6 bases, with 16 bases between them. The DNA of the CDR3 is TGCGCCAGCAGCTTGGCCCTTGAGAGGGTTCTCGAGCAGTACTTC. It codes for CASSLALERVLEQYF.

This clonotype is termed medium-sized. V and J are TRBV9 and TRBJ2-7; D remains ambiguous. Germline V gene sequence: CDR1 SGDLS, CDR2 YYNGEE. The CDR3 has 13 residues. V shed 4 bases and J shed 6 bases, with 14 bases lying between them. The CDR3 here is CASSPDPLPEQYF. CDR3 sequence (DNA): TGTGCCAGCAGCCCGGACCCCCTTCCCGAGCAGTACTTC.

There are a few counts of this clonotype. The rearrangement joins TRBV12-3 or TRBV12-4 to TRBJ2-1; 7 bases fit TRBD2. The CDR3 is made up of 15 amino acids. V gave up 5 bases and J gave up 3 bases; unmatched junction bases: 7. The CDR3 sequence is CASSNREDHYNEQFF. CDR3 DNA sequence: TGTGCCAGCAGTAACCGGGAGGACCACTACAATGAGCAGTTCTTC.

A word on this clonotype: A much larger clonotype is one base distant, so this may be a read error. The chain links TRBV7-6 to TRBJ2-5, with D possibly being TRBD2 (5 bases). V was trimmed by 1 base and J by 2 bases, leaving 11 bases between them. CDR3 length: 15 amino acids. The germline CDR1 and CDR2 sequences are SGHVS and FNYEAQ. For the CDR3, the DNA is TGTGCCAGCAGCTTAGGGCGGAGGCGGCAAGAGACCCAGTACTTC. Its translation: CASSLGRRRQETQYF.

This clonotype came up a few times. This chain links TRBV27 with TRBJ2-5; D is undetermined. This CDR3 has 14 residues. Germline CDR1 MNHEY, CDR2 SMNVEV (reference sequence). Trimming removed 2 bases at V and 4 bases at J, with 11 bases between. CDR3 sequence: CASSLLPERETQYF. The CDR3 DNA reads TGTGCCAGCAGTTTACTCCCTGAAAGAGAGACCCAGTACTTC.

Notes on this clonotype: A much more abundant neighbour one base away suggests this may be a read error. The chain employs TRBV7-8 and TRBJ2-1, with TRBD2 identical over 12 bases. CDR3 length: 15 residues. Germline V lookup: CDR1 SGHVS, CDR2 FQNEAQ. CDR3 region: CAGSKLAGGYNEQFF. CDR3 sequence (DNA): TGTGCCGGCAGCAAACTAGCGGGGGGCTACAATGAGCAGTTCTTC.

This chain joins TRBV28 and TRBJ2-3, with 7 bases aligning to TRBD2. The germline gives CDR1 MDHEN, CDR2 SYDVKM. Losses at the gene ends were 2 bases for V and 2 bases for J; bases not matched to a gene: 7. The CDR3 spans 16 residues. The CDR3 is CASSLGTGGDTDTQYF. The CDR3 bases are TGTGCCAGCAGTTTAGGTACGGGAGGAGACACAGATACGCAGTATTTT. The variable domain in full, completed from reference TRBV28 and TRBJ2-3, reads DVKVTQSSRYLVKRTGEKVFLECVQDMDHENMFWYRQDPGLGLRLIYFSYDVKMKEKGDIPEGYSVSREKKERFSLILESASTNQTSMYLCASSLGTGGDTDTQYFGPGTRLTVL.

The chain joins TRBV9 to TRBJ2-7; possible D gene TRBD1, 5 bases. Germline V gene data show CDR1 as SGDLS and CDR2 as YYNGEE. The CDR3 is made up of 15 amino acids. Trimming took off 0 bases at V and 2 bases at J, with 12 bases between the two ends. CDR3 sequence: CASSVDAGNPYEQYF. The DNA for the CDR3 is TGTGCCAGCAGCGTAGATGCAGGGAACCCCTACGAGCAGTACTTC.

The DNA of the CDR3 is TGCGCCAGCAGCCAAGATTCCTATAATTCACCCCTCCACTTT. The encoded protein is CASSQDSYNSPLHF. The chain recombines TRBV4-1 with TRBJ1-6; D uncertain. Germline V gene data show CDR1 as MGHRA and CDR2 as YSYEKL. The CDR3 covers 14 residues. Trimming took off 0 bases at V and 1 base at J, with 1 base between the two ends.

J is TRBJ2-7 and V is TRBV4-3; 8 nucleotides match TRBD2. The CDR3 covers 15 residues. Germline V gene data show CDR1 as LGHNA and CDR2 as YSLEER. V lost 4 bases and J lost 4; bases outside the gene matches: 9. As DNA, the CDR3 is TGCGCCAGCAGCCCGGCGGCGGGAGGTTTATACGAGCAGTACTTC. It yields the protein CASSPAAGGLYEQYF.

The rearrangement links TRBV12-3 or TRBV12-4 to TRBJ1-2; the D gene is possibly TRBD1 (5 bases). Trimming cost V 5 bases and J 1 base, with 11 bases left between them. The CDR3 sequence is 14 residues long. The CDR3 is CASSPIQVNYGYTF. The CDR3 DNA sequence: TGTGCCAGCAGTCCAATACAGGTTAACTATGGCTACACCTTC.

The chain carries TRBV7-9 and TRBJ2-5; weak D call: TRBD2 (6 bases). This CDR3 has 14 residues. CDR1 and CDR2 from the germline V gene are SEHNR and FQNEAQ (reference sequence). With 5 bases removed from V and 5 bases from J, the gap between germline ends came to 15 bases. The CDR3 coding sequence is TGTGCCAGCAGCGTGGGCGGGGCGAGGGAGACCCAGTACTTC. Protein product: CASSVGGARETQYF.